These 22 T cell receptor beta chains came from one sample sequenced in a study of shared clonotypes between healthy human individuals. The assay was immunoSEQ multiplex PCR, and TCRdb's table has in-frame clones only and misses some. The sample has more than 850,000 clones; about 84% are singletons. The sample was memory CD4+ T cells from PBMCs. Subset denoted: CD45RA-negative fraction. The receptors stem from a man aged 18 to 35 in good health. Some clones in this sample may be carry-over from other donors' samples.

V gene TRBV5-4 combines with J gene TRBJ1-2; weak D call: TRBD1 (6 bases). Germline V gene sequence: CDR1 SGHNT, CDR2 YYREEE (reference sequence). This CDR3 contains 16 residues. Deletions cut 2 bases from V and 6 bases from J, with 20 bases between. The CDR3 protein is CASSFGGQRGGNGYTF. Written as DNA, the CDR3 is TGTGCCAGCAGCTTCGGGGGCCAGCGGGGTGGAAATGGCTACACCTTC.

In this sample, this clone turned up once. The chain has TRBV6-1 and TRBJ2-5, with a weak D call TRBD1 (6 bases). The length of the CDR3 is 13 residues. V lost 7 bases and J lost 0, with 9 bases in between. The V gene's germline CDR1 is MNHNS and CDR2 SASEGT. The CDR3 DNA is TGTGCCAGCACCAGGGGTCACCAAGAGACCCAGTACTTC. Amino acid sequence: CASTRGHQETQYF.

The rearrangement joins TRBV11-2 to TRBJ2-7; TRBD2 matches at 8 bases. CDR1 and CDR2 from the germline V gene are SGHAT and FQNNGV. The CDR3 is 15 amino acids. Germline trimming cut 4 bases from V and 2 bases from J; bases unmatched to any gene: 7. CDR3 region: CASSSLSGSPYEQYF. CDR3 sequence (DNA): TGTGCCAGCAGCTCTTTAAGCGGGAGTCCCTACGAGCAGTACTTC. Full variable domain (missing parts from reference TRBV11-2 and TRBJ2-7): EAGVAQSPRYKIIEKRQSVAFWCNPISGHATLYWYQQILGQGPKLLIQFQNNGVVDDSQLPKDRFSAERLKGVDSTLKIQPAKLEDSAVYLCASSSLSGSPYEQYFGPGTRLTVT.

The chain links TRBV2 to TRBJ1-2; TRBD1 matches 7 bases. V was pared by 11 bases and J by 2 bases, with 5 bases of the junction left unmatched. The CDR3 loop spans 12 amino acids. CDR1 is SNHLY, CDR2 FYNNEI, per germline. The CDR3 region is CAGQTGNYGYTF. Here the CDR3 DNA reads TGTGCCGGCCAGACAGGGAACTATGGCTACACCTTC. The full variable domain, in which reference TRBV2 and TRBJ1-2 provide the parts outside the CDR3, is EPEVTQTPSHQVTQMGQEVILRCVPISNHLYFYWYRQILGQKVEFLVSFYNNEISEKSEIFDDQFSVERPDGSNFTLKIRSTKLEDSAMYFCAGQTGNYGYTFGSGTRLTVV.

The chain has TRBV4-3 and TRBJ2-1; the D gene is possibly TRBD2 (5 bases). The CDR3 loop spans 17 amino acids. The V gene lost 0 bases and the J gene lost 3 bases, with 15 bases spanning the gap. Germline V gene data show CDR1 as LGHNA and CDR2 as YSLEER. This CDR3 is CASSQDARGSLYNEQFF. As DNA, the CDR3 is TGCGCCAGCAGCCAAGACGCCCGGGGTTCGCTCTACAATGAGCAGTTCTTC.

This clone was counted a few times. The V call is TRBV11-2, the J call TRBJ2-5; D is unclear. V lost 0 bases and J lost 5, with 4 bases in between. CDR1 and CDR2 from the germline V gene are SGHAT and FQNNGV. CDR3 length: 12 amino acids. DNA for the CDR3: TGTGCCAGCAGCTTAGACGGGGAGACCCAGTACTTC. It translates to CASSLDGETQYF. The full variable domain, with the rest looked up from reference TRBV11-2 and TRBJ2-5, is EAGVAQSPRYKIIEKRQSVAFWCNPISGHATLYWYQQILGQGPKLLIQFQNNGVVDDSQLPKDRFSAERLKGVDSTLKIQPAKLEDSAVYLCASSLDGETQYFGPGTRLLVL.

J is TRBJ2-1 and V is TRBV25-1; the D gene is possibly TRBD1 (6 bases). Trimming shortened V by 3 bases and J by 7 bases, and 16 bases separated the two germline ends. Germline CDR1 MGHDK, CDR2 SYGVNS. CDR3 length equals 15 residues. The CDR3 nucleotides read TGTGCCAGCAGTGACAGGACAGTTTCGCGGAATGAGCAGTTCTTC. This gives the protein CASSDRTVSRNEQFF.

V and J are TRBV30 and TRBJ2-2; D is unresolved. This CDR3 has 14 amino acids. V lost 0 bases to trimming and J lost 6 bases, with 11 bases between them. From germline, CDR1 is GTSNPN and CDR2 SVGIG (reference sequence). The CDR3 reads CAWSVLSPPGELFF. In DNA, the CDR3 is TGTGCCTGGAGTGTACTATCCCCCCCCGGGGAGCTGTTTTTT.

The chain is built from TRBV7-6 and TRBJ2-3, with TRBD1 identical over 7 bases. Germline-derived CDR1 and CDR2 are SGHVS and FNYEAQ. J lost 3 bases, V lost 2 bases, and 2 bases had no gene match. This CDR3 is 14 amino acids long. This CDR3 is CASSLTGETDTQYF. The CDR3, as DNA: TGTGCCAGCAGCTTAACAGGGGAGACAGATACGCAGTATTTT.

The genes are TRBV7-6 and TRBJ1-5; 11 nucleotides match TRBD1. The CDR3 runs to 15 residues. Per germline, CDR1 SGHVS and CDR2 FNYEAQ. J gave up 6 bases and V 1 base, and 2 bases lay outside the gene matches. The DNA for the CDR3 is TGTGCCAGCAGCTTAGGGACAGGGGGCGGTCAGCCCCAGCATTTT. Translating it yields CASSLGTGGGQPQHF.

This chain joins TRBV29-1 and TRBJ1-1, with D unresolved. This CDR3 spans 14 amino acids. Trimming removed 4 bases at V and 1 base at J, with 13 bases between. Germline assignment: CDR1 SQVTM and CDR2 ANQGSEA. CDR3 protein: CSVVAQRGNTEAFF. The CDR3 DNA follows: TGCAGCGTTGTTGCCCAGCGGGGGAACACTGAAGCTTTCTTT.

This rearrangement joins TRBV15 to TRBJ2-7; D remains ambiguous. The CDR3 totals 15 residues. Germline lookup yields CDR1 LNHNV and CDR2 YYDKDF (reference sequence). V shed 2 bases and J shed 7 bases, with 18 bases lying between them. CDR3 sequence reads: CATSRITGHAGEQYF. The CDR3 DNA reads as TGTGCCACCAGCAGAATCACTGGGCATGCAGGAGAGCAGTACTTC. Complete variable domain (other parts from reference TRBV15 and TRBJ2-7): DAMVIQNPRYQVTQFGKPVTLSCSQTLNHNVMYWYQQKSSQAPKLLFHYYDKDFNNEADTPDNFQSRRPNTSFCFLDIRSPGLGDTAMYLCATSRITGHAGEQYFGPGTRLTVT.

This rearrangement joins TRBV5-1 to TRBJ1-4; D remains unclear. This CDR3 contains 14 residues. Between the trimmed V and J ends, which lost 1 base and 7 bases, there was a span of 11 bases. The germline V gene encodes CDR1 SGHRS and CDR2 YFSETQ. The CDR3 region has the DNA TGCGCCAGCAGCTTGCGGGAGAGTAGTGAAAAACTGTTTTTT. Its translation is CASSLRESSEKLFF.

The CDR3 region has the DNA TGTGCCAGCAGTGCCCCGGGACAGGGGACCTACAATGAGCAGTTCTTC. Amino acid sequence: CASSAPGQGTYNEQFF. The J gene is TRBJ2-1, the V gene TRBV28; TRBD1 aligns across 10 bases. Germline trimming cut 5 bases from V and 2 bases from J; bases unmatched to any gene: 6. Germline CDR1 and CDR2: MDHEN and SYDVKM. The CDR3 contains 16 residues.

V gene TRBV7-2 combines with J gene TRBJ2-4; D is possibly TRBD2 (5 bases). V was pared by 5 bases and J by 7 bases, with 18 bases between. Per germline, CDR1 SGHTA and CDR2 FQGNSA. There are 15 residues in the CDR3. Written as DNA, the CDR3 is TGTGCCAGCAGCCCCCGCCTAGCCGCCGGCAACATTCAGTACTTC. This encodes CASSPRLAAGNIQYF. Variable domain in full (rest from reference TRBV7-2 and TRBJ2-4): GAGVSQSPSNKVTEKGKDVELRCDPISGHTALYWYRQSLGQGLEFLIYFQGNSAPDKSGLPSDRFSAERTGGSVSTLTIQRTQQEDSAVYLCASSPRLAAGNIQYFGAGTRLSVL.

V and J are TRBV19 and TRBJ1-5; 9 bases line up with TRBD1. Germline trimming cut 4 bases from V and 7 bases from J; bases unmatched to any gene: 17. CDR3 length: 18 amino acids. The germline V gene has CDR1 LNHDA and CDR2 SQIVND (reference sequence). The CDR3 nucleotides read TGTGCCAGTAGTACCACCAAGGGGACAGGGTGGGACGTGCAGCCCCAGCATTTT. This encodes CASSTTKGTGWDVQPQHF.

The gene calls are TRBV28 and TRBJ1-5, with D hard to call. This CDR3 has 12 residues. Looked up from germline, CDR1 is MDHEN and CDR2 is SYDVKM. V was clipped by 6 bases and J by 5 bases, with 8 bases between them. The CDR3 region has the DNA TGTGCCAGCAGCACCACAGATCAGCCCCAGCATTTT. This gives the protein CASSTTDQPQHF. The full variable domain, in which reference TRBV28 and TRBJ1-5 provide the parts outside the CDR3, is DVKVTQSSRYLVKRTGEKVFLECVQDMDHENMFWYRQDPGLGLRLIYFSYDVKMKEKGDIPEGYSVSREKKERFSLILESASTNQTSMYLCASSTTDQPQHFGDGTRLSIL.

The rearrangement joins TRBV7-2 to TRBJ1-4; D is ambiguous. Trimming cost V 1 base and J 3 bases, with 9 bases left between them. Germline loops: CDR1 SGHTA, CDR2 FQGNSA. This CDR3 spans 15 amino acids. DNA of the CDR3: TGTGCCAGCAGCTTAGTTAGGAGGGCTAATGAAAAACTGTTTTTT. Protein sequence: CASSLVRRANEKLFF.

In regard to this clone: This same CDR3 is encoded by further DNA sequences in the sample. The rearrangement links TRBV28 to TRBJ1-1; D unresolved. The germline V and J ends were trimmed by 2 bases and 1 base, with 5 bases remaining between them. The CDR3 is 13 residues long. CDR1 and CDR2 from the germline V gene are MDHEN and SYDVKM. CDR3 amino acids: CASSLDANTEAFF. CDR3 in DNA: TGTGCCAGCAGTTTAGACGCGAACACTGAAGCTTTCTTT.

This chain connects TRBV2 to TRBJ1-5, with TRBD1 as a possible D gene (5 bases). Between the trimmed V and J ends, which lost 7 bases and 11 bases, there was a span of 15 bases. The CDR3 length is 12 residues. Germline V CDR1 and CDR2: SNHLY, FYNNEI. CDR3 coding DNA: TGTGCCAGCAAAGGGGCCGAGAAGGCCCAGCATTTT. It translates to CASKGAEKAQHF.

The chain has TRBV5-1 and TRBJ2-1, with 7 bases matching TRBD2. Germline values: CDR1 SGHRS, CDR2 YFSETQ. The CDR3 spans 13 residues. Losses at the gene ends were 6 bases for V and 4 bases for J; bases not matched to a gene: 4. The CDR3 reads CASKGGEYNEQFF. CDR3 coding DNA: TGCGCCAGCAAGGGAGGGGAGTACAATGAGCAGTTCTTC.

This sequence joins TRBV5-1 and TRBJ2-5, with D perhaps matching TRBD2 (5 bases). There are 13 residues in the CDR3. The V and J ends lost 6 bases and 5 bases respectively, with 14 bases between them. Germline-derived CDR1 and CDR2 are SGHRS and YFSETQ. This CDR3 reads CASKDSSPETQYF. In DNA form, the CDR3 reads TGCGCCAGCAAGGACTCCTCTCCGGAGACCCAGTACTTC.